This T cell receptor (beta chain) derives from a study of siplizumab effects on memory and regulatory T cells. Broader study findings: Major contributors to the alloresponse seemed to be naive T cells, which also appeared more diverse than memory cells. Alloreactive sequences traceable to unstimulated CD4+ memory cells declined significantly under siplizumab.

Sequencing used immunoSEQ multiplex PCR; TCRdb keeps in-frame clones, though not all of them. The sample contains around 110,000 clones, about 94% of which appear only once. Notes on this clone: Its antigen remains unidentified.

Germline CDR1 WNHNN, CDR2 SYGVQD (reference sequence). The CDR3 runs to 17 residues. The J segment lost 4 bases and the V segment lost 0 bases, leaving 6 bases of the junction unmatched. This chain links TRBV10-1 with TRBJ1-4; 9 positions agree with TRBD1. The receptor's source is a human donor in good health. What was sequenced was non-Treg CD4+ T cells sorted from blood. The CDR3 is CASSESRTGVLNEKLFF. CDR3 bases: TGCGCCAGCAGTGAGTCCAGGACAGGGGTCCTTAATGAAAAACTGTTTTTT.